Listed here are 20 T cell receptor beta chains from one sample, sequenced in a study of blood T cell repertoires in COVID-19. Assay: immunoSEQ multiplex PCR; the TCRdb copy retains only in-frame clones and omits some. The sample yields some 60,000 clones, roughly 90% seen once. Sequencing was performed on peripheral blood. The receptor source for this set is a man aged 55 to 70 with acute or convalescent COVID-19.

J is TRBJ2-1 and V is TRBV7-9; 11 nucleotides match TRBD1. The junction had 11 bases not matched to a gene; V was cut back by 3 bases and J by 7 bases. The CDR3 extends over 17 amino acids. Germline V gene lookup returns CDR1 SEHNR and CDR2 FQNEAQ (reference sequence). CDR3 amino acids: CASSFGQGARTLNEQFF. CDR3 sequence (DNA): TGTGCCAGCAGCTTCGGACAGGGGGCTCGGACTTTAAATGAGCAGTTCTTC. Variable domain in full (rest from reference TRBV7-9 and TRBJ2-1): DTGVSQNPRHKITKRGQNVTFRCDPISEHNRLYWYRQTLGQGPEFLTYFQNEAQLEKSRLLSDRFSAERPKGSFSTLEIQRTEQGDSAMYLCASSFGQGARTLNEQFFGPGTRLTVL.

The CDR3, as DNA: TGTGCCAGTAGATATCAGGGGGACTATGGCTACACCTTC. It encodes CASRYQGDYGYTF. V gene TRBV19 combines with J gene TRBJ1-2; TRBD1 aligns across 7 bases. The CDR3 totals 13 residues. Germline values: CDR1 LNHDA, CDR2 SQIVND (reference sequence). The ends lost 6 bases at V and 3 bases at J; junction bases unmatched: 4.

This chain joins TRBV7-2 and TRBJ1-6; no firm D call. Germline-derived CDR1 and CDR2 are SGHTA and FQGNSA. The CDR3 consists of 11 residues. V lost 5 bases and J lost 14, with 10 bases in between. The DNA of the CDR3 is TGTGCCAGCAGCCCAGGTGTCACCCTCCACTTT. This translates into CASSPGVTLHF.

This chain uses TRBV6-5 with TRBJ2-1, with TRBD2 matching over 7 bases. CDR1 MNHEY and CDR2 SVGAGI come from the germline V gene. V lost 2 bases to trimming and J lost 13 bases; unmatched junction nucleotides: 2. This CDR3 has 11 amino acids. In nucleotides, the CDR3 is TGTGCCAGCAGTTACGGACTAGATCAGTTCTTC. Translated: CASSYGLDQFF.

The rearrangement uses TRBV29-1 and TRBJ1-5, with a weak D call TRBD1 (6 bases). The CDR3 sequence is 13 residues long. From germline, CDR1 is SQVTM and CDR2 ANQGSEA. The ends were cut back, 4 bases at V and 5 bases at J, with 12 bases in the middle. The CDR3 coding sequence is TGCAGCGTTGGACAGGTTGCGGATCAGCCCCAGCATTTT. It yields the protein CSVGQVADQPQHF.

This clone was seen a single time. This rearrangement joins TRBV9 to TRBJ1-1; D ambiguous. CDR3 length: 13 residues. V lost 4 bases and J 2 bases, leaving 9 bases between the germline ends. Germline V lookup: CDR1 SGDLS, CDR2 YYNGEE. CDR3 sequence: CASSSHTNTEAFF. The CDR3 nucleotides are TGTGCCAGCAGCTCTCACACAAACACTGAAGCTTTCTTT.

V usage is TRBV30 and J usage is TRBJ1-1; D gene unclear. Germline values: CDR1 GTSNPN, CDR2 SVGIG (reference sequence). CDR3 length equals 14 residues. Trimming stripped 0 bases from V and 0 bases from J, with 8 bases between. This CDR3 is CAWSVAGMNTEAFF. For the CDR3, the DNA is TGTGCCTGGAGTGTGGCGGGTATGAACACTGAAGCTTTCTTT.

This clone has more than one count but fewer than ten. Here the CDR3 reads CASSILRGPREKLFF. In DNA form, the CDR3 reads TGTGCCAGCAGCATTCTGCGGGGGCCTAGGGAAAAACTGTTTTTT. The rearrangement uses TRBV7-9 and TRBJ1-4, with a tentative D call TRBD1 (6 bases). CDR3 length equals 15 residues. Germline V CDR1 and CDR2: SEHNR, FQNEAQ (reference sequence). The V gene lost 5 bases and the J gene lost 8 bases, with 18 bases spanning the gap.

J is TRBJ1-2 and V is TRBV3-1 (or the pseudogene TRBV3-2); the D is unclear. The germline V gene encodes CDR1 LGHDT and CDR2 YNNKEL (reference sequence). The CDR3 length is 15 residues. Trimming left V 0 bases short and J 4 bases short, with 12 bases between. The DNA of the CDR3 is TGTGCCAGCAGCCAAGAGGAGGGCAGTTTCTATGGCTACACCTTC. Protein sequence: CASSQEEGSFYGYTF.

On this clone itself: This CDR3 is also generated by other DNA sequences in the sample. V is TRBV5-6 and J is TRBJ2-7; perhaps TRBD2 as D (7 bases). Trimming removed 0 bases from V and 5 bases from J, with 18 bases in between. Germline CDR1 SGHDT, CDR2 YYEEEE. This CDR3 comprises 16 residues. CDR3 loop: CASSLGRGAGWHEQYF. The CDR3 nucleotides are TGTGCCAGCAGCTTGGGTCGGGGGGCAGGGTGGCACGAGCAGTACTTC.

The chain uses TRBV7-3 and TRBJ2-3; TRBD1 agrees at 10 bases. There are 15 residues in the CDR3. After removal of 5 bases from V and 6 bases from J, the junction contained 8 bases not matched to a gene. Per the germline V gene, CDR1 is SGHTA and CDR2 is FQGTGA. CDR3 sequence reads: CASSRDRGRSDTQYF. The CDR3 DNA is TGTGCCAGCAGCCGGGACAGGGGACGCTCTGATACGCAGTATTTT.

In its sample, this clone was seen a few times. This sequence joins TRBV6-5 and TRBJ1-1; 9 bases fit TRBD1. CDR3 length: 16 amino acids. V shed 4 bases and J 2 bases; nucleotides not matched to a gene: 8. The germline gives CDR1 MNHEY, CDR2 SVGAGI. The DNA of the CDR3 is TGTGCCAGCAGTTCCCACAGGGGGCGCTTTAACACTGAAGCTTTCTTT. Protein product: CASSSHRGRFNTEAFF.

The J gene is TRBJ2-4, the V gene TRBV2, with 9 bases aligning to TRBD1. Losses at the gene ends were 3 bases for V and 2 bases for J; bases not matched to a gene: 5. The CDR3 contains 16 residues. CDR1 and CDR2 (germline): SNHLY, FYNNEI. The CDR3: CASSEGTGPSKNIQYF. CDR3 DNA sequence: TGTGCCAGCAGTGAGGGGACAGGGCCGTCCAAAAACATTCAGTACTTC.

This chain joins TRBV9 and TRBJ2-7; D perhaps matches TRBD1 (5 bases). Germline values: CDR1 SGDLS, CDR2 YYNGEE. The CDR3 length is 12 residues. Trimming left V 3 bases short and J 3 bases short, with 7 bases between. In nucleotides, the CDR3 is TGTGCCAGCAGCGGCGACAGCTACGAGCAGTACTTC. Translation gives CASSGDSYEQYF.

CDR3 coding DNA: TGTGCCAGCAGCCAAAGACAGTCCTACGGAAACACCATATATTTT. Amino acids: CASSQRQSYGNTIYF. This chain uses TRBV3-1 (or the pseudogene TRBV3-2) with TRBJ1-3; possibly TRBD1 for D (5 bases). Germline CDR1 reads LGHDT; CDR2 reads YNNKEL (reference sequence). Trimming left V 2 bases short and J 4 bases short, with 12 bases between. The CDR3 totals 15 residues.

The chain recombines TRBV19 with TRBJ1-1; 7 positions match TRBD1. The CDR3 is 11 amino acids. The germline V gene encodes CDR1 LNHDA and CDR2 SQIVND (reference sequence). J gave up 11 bases and V 3 bases, and 3 bases lay outside the gene matches. As DNA, the CDR3 is TGTGCCAGTAGTATTCCAGGGGGGGCTTTCTTT. Its translation is CASSIPGGAFF.

The gene calls are TRBV4-1 and TRBJ1-5, with TRBD1 as a possible D gene (5 bases). Deletions cut 2 bases from V and 7 bases from J, with 12 bases between. The CDR3 sequence is 14 residues long. Germline assignment: CDR1 MGHRA and CDR2 YSYEKL. CDR3: CASSQNTGLQPQHF. The DNA of the CDR3 is TGCGCCAGCAGCCAAAACACAGGTCTCCAGCCCCAGCATTTT.

This clone was seen a few times. This chain connects TRBV27 to TRBJ2-5; 9 nucleotides agree with TRBD1. CDR1 MNHEY and CDR2 SMNVEV come from the germline V gene (reference sequence). The V segment lost 3 bases and the J segment 5 bases; nucleotides outside the gene matches: 4. The CDR3 loop spans 14 amino acids. The CDR3 here is CASSFAGQGETQYF. The CDR3 coding sequence is TGTGCCAGCAGTTTCGCGGGACAGGGCGAGACCCAGTACTTC.

This chain uses TRBV15 with TRBJ1-3, with D uncertain. The CDR3 consists of 13 residues. Trimming took 7 bases from V and 0 from J, leaving 7 bases between them. From germline, CDR1 is LNHNV and CDR2 YYDKDF (reference sequence). CDR3 protein: CATNEDSGNTIYF. The CDR3 DNA follows: TGTGCCACCAACGAGGACTCTGGAAACACCATATATTTT.

The chain has TRBV7-9 and TRBJ2-7; 7 bases map to TRBD1. The CDR3 length is 15 residues. Germline lookup yields CDR1 SEHNR and CDR2 FQNEAQ (reference sequence). After removal of 5 bases from V and 3 bases from J, the junction contained 10 bases not matched to a gene. The CDR3 is CASSHDRVLIYEQYF. Here the CDR3 DNA reads TGTGCCAGCAGCCATGACAGGGTTCTTATCTACGAGCAGTACTTC.